The following is a TCR beta chain sequence with its context. The antigen is not known. This record belongs to a study of OX40 agonist ivuxolimab in advanced cancers. At the level of the study: Those treated in dose escalation had hepatocellular carcinoma, melanoma, renal cell cancer or head and neck cancer.

Study-wide findings and caveats: Still undetermined is the antigen specificity of the expanded peripheral T cells. Some patients who did not respond also had low normalized T-cell clonal expansion.

No patient had autoimmune disease or received systemic immunosuppression. Method: immunoSEQ multiplex PCR; TCRdb's copy keeps in-frame clones and lacks some. The sample has about 77,000 clones; approximately 93% are singletons. CDR1 and CDR2 from the germline V gene are KGHSY and FQNENV. The CDR3 has 16 residues. V was trimmed by 0 bases and J by 4 bases, leaving 14 bases between them. The clonotype comes from an adult with an advanced solid tumor such as melanoma, head and neck, liver or kidney cancer. Material: CD4+ or CD8+ T cells sorted from blood, obtained in a trial of the OX40 agonist ivuxolimab. The chain carries TRBV16 and TRBJ2-3; maybe TRBD2 (5 bases). The DNA of the CDR3 is TGTGCCAGCAGCCAATCGGTCCCTAGCTTGGCAGATACGCAGTATTTT. This translates into CASSQSVPSLADTQYF.